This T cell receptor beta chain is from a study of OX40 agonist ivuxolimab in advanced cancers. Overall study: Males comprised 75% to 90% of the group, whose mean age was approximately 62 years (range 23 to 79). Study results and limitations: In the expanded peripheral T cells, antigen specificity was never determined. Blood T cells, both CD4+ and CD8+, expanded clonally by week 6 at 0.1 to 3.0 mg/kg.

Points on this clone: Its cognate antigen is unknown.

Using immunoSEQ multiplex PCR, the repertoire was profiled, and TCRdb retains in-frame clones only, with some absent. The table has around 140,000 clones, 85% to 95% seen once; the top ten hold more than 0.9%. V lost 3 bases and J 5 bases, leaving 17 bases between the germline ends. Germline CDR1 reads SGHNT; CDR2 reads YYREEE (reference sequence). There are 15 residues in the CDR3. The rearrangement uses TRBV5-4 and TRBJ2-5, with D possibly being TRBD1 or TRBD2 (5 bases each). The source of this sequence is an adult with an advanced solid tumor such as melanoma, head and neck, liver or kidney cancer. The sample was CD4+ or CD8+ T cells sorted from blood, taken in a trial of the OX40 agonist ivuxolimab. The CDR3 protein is CASSSPGEGTETQYF. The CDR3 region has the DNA TGTGCCAGCAGCTCTCCTGGGGAAGGGACGGAGACCCAGTACTTC.